This TCR beta chain was sequenced for a study of cytomegalovirus exposure and HLA in healthy donors. 13 Jbeta primers and 60 Vbeta primers were used for the PCR. Clones were read by immunoSEQ multiplex PCR, and TCRdb kept only the in-frame ones, dropping some. The table has about 140,000 clones, about four fifths seen once. With 0 bases clipped from V and 5 bases from J, the junction kept 9 bases outside the gene matches. The CDR3 runs to 16 residues. Germline loops: CDR1 MGHRA, CDR2 YSYEKL. This sequence joins TRBV4-1 and TRBJ1-1, with 7 bases lining up with TRBD1. Sequenced sample: PBMCs. The receptor was isolated from a man aged 25 to 40 in good health and CMV-seronegative. The CDR3 region has the DNA TGCGCCAGCAGCCAAGAGGTTACAGGGGTTGTAACTGAAGCTTTCTTT. Its translation is CASSQEVTGVVTEAFF.